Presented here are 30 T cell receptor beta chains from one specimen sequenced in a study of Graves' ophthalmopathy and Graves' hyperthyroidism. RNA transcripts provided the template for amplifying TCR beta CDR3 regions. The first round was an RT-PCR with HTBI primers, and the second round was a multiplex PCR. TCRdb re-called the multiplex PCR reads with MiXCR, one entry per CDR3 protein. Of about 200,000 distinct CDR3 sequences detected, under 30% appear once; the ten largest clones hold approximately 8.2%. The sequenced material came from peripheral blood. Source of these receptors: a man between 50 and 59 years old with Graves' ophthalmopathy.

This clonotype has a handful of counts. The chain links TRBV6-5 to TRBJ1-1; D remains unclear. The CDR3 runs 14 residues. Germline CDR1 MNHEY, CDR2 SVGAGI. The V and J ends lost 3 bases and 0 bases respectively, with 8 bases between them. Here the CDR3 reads CASSYKKMNTEAFF. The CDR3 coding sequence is TGTGCCAGCAGTTATAAGAAAATGAACACTGAAGCTTTCTTT.

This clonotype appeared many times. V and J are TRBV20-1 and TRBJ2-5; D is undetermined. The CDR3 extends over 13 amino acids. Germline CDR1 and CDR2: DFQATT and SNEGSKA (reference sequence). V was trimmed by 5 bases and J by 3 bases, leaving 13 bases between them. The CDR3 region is CSAHLSGKETQYF. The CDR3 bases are TGCAGTGCTCATCTTAGTGGGAAAGAGACCCAGTACTTC.

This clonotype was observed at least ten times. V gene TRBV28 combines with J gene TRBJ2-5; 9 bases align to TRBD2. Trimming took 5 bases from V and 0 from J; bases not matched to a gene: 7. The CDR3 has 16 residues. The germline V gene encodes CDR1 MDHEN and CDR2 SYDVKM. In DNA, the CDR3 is TGTGCCAGCAGTGGGGAACTAGCGGGTGACCAAGAGACCCAGTACTTC. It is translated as CASSGELAGDQETQYF.

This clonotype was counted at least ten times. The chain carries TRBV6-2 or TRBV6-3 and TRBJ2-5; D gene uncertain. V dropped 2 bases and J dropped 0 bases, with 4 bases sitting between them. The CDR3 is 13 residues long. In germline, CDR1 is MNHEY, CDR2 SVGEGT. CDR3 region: CASSYRYQETQYF. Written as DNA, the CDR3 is TGTGCCAGCAGTTACAGGTACCAAGAGACCCAGTACTTC.

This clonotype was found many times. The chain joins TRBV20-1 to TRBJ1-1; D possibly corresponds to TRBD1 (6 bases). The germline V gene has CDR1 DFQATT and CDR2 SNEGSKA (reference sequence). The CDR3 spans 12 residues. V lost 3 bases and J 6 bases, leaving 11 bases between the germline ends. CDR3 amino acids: CSASAGVAEAFF. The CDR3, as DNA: TGCAGTGCTAGCGCAGGGGTTGCTGAAGCTTTCTTT.

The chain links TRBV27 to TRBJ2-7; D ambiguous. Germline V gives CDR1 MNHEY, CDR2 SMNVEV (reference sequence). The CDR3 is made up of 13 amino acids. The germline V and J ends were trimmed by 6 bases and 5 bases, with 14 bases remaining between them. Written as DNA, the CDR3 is TGTGCCAGCAGACCTAGTGGAGAGCACGAGCAGTACTTC. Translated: CASRPSGEHEQYF.

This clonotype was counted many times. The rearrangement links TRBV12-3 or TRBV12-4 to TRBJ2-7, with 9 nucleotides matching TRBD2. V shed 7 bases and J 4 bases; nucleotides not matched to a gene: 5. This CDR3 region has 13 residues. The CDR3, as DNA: TGTGCCAGCAATAGCGGGAGAGGGTACGAGCAGTACTTC. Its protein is CASNSGRGYEQYF.

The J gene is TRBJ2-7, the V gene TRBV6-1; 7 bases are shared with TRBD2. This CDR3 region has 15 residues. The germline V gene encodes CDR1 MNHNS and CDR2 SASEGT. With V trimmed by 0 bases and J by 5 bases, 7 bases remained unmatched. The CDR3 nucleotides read TGTGCCAGCAGTGAAGCGCTAGCGGTCGAGGACGAGCAGTACTTC. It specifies CASSEALAVEDEQYF.

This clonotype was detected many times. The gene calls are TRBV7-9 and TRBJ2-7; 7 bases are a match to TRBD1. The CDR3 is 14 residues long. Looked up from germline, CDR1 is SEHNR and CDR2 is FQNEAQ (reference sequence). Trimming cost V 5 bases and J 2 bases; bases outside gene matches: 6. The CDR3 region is CASSPPTGAYEQYF. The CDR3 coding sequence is TGTGCCAGCAGCCCACCAACAGGGGCCTACGAGCAGTACTTC. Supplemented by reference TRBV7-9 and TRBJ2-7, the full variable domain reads DTGVSQNPRHKITKRGQNVTFRCDPISEHNRLYWYRQTLGQGPEFLTYFQNEAQLEKSRLLSDRFSAERPKGSFSTLEIQRTEQGDSAMYLCASSPPTGAYEQYFGPGTRLTVT.

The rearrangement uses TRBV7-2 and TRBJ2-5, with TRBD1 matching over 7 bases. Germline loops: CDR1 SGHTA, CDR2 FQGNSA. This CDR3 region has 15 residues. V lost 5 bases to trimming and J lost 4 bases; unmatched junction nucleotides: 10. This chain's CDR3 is CASSQAVTGVETQYF. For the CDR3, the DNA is TGTGCCAGCAGCCAGGCGGTAACAGGGGTAGAGACCCAGTACTTC.

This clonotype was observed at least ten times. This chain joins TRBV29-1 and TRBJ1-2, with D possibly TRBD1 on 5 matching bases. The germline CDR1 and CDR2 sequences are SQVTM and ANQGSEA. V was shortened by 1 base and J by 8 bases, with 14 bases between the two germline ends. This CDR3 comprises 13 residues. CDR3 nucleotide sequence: TGCAGCGTTGAAGCAGGGCTGTCGGCCGGCTACACCTTC. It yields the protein CSVEAGLSAGYTF.

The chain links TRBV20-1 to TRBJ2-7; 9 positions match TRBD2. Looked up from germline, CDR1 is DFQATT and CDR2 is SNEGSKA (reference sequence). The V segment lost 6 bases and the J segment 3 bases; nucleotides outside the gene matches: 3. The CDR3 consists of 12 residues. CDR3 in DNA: TGCAGTGCGGAAGCGGGAGGCTACGAGCAGTACTTC. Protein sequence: CSAEAGGYEQYF.

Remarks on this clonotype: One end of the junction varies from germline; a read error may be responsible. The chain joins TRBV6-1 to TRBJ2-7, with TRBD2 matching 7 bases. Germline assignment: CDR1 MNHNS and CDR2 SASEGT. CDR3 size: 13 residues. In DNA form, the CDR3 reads TGCGCCAGCAGTGGGGCGGGAGCTCTCGAGCAGTACTTC. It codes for CASSGAGALEQYF.

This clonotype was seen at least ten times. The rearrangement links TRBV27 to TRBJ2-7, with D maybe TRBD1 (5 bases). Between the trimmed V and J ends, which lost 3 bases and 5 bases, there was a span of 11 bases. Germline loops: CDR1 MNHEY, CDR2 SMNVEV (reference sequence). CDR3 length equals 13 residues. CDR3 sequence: CASSLSRAHEQYF. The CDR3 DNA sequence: TGTGCCAGCAGTTTGAGCAGGGCCCACGAGCAGTACTTC.

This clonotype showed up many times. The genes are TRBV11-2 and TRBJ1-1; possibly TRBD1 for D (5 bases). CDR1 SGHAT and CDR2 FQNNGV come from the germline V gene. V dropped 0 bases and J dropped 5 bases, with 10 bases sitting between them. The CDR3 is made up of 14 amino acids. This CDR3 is CASSLDRRGTEAFF. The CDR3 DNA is TGTGCCAGCAGCTTAGATCGTAGGGGAACTGAAGCTTTCTTT.

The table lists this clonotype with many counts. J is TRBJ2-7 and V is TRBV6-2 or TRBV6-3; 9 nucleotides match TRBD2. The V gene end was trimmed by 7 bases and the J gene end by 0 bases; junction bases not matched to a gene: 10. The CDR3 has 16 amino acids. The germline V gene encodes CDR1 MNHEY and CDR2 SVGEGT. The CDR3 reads CASKRLPGLASYEQYF. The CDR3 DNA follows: TGTGCCAGCAAACGGTTGCCGGGACTAGCCTCCTACGAGCAGTACTTC.

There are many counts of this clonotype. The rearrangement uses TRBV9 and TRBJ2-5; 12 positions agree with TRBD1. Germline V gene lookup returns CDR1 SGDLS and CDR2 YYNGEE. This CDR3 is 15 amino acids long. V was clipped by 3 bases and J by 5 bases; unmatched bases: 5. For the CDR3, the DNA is TGTGCCAGCAGCGGAGGGGACAGGGGGCAGGAGACCCAGTACTTC. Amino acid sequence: CASSGGDRGQETQYF.

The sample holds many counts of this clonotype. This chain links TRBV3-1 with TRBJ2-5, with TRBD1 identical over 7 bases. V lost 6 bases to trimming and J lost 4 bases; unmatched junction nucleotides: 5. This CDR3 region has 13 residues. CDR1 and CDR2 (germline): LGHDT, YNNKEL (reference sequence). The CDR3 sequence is CASSRRDRETQYF. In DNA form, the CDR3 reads TGTGCCAGCAGTCGCCGGGACAGAGAGACCCAGTACTTC.

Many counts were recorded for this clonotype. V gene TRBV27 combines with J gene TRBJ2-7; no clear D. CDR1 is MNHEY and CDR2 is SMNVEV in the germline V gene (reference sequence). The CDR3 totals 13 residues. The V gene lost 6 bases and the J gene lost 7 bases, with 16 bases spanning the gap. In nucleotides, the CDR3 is TGTGCCAGCAGGCACACTCGTTTAGGGGAGCAGTACTTC. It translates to CASRHTRLGEQYF.

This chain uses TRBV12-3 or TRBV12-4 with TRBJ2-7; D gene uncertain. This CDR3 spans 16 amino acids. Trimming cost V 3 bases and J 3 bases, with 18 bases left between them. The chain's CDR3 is CASSLSFTAQNYEQYF. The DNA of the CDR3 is TGTGCCAGCAGTTTGAGCTTTACCGCACAAAACTACGAGCAGTACTTC.

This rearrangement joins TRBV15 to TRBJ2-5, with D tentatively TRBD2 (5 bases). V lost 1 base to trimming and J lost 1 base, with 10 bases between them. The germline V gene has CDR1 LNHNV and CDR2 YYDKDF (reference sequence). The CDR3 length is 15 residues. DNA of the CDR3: TGTGCCACCAGCAGAGTGGGGAGCCTCCAAGAGACCCAGTACTTC. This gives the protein CATSRVGSLQETQYF.

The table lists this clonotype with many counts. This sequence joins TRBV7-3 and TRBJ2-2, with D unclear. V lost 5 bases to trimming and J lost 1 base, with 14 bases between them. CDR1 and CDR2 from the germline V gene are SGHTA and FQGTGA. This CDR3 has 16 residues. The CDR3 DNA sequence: TGTGCCAGCAGCCCTAGTTGGAGAAGGAACACCGGGGAGCTGTTTTTT. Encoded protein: CASSPSWRRNTGELFF.

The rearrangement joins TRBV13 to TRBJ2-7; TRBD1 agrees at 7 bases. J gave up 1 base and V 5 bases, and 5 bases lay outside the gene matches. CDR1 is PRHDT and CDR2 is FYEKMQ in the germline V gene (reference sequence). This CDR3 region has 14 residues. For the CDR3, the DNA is TGTGCCAGCAGCCGGGACAGAACTTCCTACGAGCAGTACTTC. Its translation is CASSRDRTSYEQYF.

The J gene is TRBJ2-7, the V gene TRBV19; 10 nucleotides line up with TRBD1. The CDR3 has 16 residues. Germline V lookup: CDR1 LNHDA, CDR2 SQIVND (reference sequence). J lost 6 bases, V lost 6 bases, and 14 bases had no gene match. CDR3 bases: TGTGCCAGTAGGTTCACGTTGGGACAGGGGTTTAGCGAGCAGTACTTC. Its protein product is CASRFTLGQGFSEQYF.

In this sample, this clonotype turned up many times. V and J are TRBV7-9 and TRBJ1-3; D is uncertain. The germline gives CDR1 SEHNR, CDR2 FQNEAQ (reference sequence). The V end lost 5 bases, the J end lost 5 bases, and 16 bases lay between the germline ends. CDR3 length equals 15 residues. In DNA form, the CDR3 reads TGTGCCAGCAGCCCACTCGAGGGAGGTCGAAACACCATATATTTT. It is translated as CASSPLEGGRNTIYF.

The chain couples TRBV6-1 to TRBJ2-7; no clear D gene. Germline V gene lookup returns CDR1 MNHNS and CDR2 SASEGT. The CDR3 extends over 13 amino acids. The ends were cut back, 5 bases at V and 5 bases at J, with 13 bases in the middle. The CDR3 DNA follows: TGTGCCAGCAGTCGCCGTTATTCCCACGAGCAGTACTTC. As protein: CASSRRYSHEQYF.

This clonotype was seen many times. CDR3 region: CASSPPLTGRDTEAFF. In DNA form, the CDR3 reads TGTGCCAGCAGCCCGCCGCTTACGGGGCGTGACACTGAAGCTTTCTTT. The chain recombines TRBV3-1 with TRBJ1-1, with D possibly being TRBD1 (5 bases). The CDR3 has 16 residues. V was cut by 4 bases and J by 3 bases, with 18 bases left in between. Germline lookup yields CDR1 LGHDT and CDR2 YNNKEL (reference sequence).

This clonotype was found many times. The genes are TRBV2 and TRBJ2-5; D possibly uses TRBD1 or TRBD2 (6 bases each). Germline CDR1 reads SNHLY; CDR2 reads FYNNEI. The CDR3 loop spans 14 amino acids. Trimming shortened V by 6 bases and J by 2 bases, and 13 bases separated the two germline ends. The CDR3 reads CASSPRRGQETQYF. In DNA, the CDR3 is TGTGCCAGCAGCCCGAGGAGGGGGCAAGAGACCCAGTACTTC. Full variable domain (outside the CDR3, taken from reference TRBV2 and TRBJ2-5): EPEVTQTPSHQVTQMGQEVILRCVPISNHLYFYWYRQILGQKVEFLVSFYNNEISEKSEIFDDQFSVERPDGSNFTLKIRSTKLEDSAMYFCASSPRRGQETQYFGPGTRLLVL.

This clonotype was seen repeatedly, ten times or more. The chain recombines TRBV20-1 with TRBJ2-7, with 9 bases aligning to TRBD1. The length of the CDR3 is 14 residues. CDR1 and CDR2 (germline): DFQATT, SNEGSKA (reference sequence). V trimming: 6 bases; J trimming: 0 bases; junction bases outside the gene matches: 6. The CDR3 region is CSAPGTGSSYEQYF. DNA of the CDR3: TGCAGTGCCCCCGGGACAGGGAGCTCCTACGAGCAGTACTTC.

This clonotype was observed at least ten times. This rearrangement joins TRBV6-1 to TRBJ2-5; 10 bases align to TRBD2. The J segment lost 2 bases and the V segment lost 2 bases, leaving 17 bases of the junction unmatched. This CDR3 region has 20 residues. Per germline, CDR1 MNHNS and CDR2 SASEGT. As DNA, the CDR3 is TGTGCCAGCAGTGAAAGATCGAGCTCGAGCGGGAGGGCCTATCAAGAGACCCAGTACTTC. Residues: CASSERSSSSGRAYQETQYF.